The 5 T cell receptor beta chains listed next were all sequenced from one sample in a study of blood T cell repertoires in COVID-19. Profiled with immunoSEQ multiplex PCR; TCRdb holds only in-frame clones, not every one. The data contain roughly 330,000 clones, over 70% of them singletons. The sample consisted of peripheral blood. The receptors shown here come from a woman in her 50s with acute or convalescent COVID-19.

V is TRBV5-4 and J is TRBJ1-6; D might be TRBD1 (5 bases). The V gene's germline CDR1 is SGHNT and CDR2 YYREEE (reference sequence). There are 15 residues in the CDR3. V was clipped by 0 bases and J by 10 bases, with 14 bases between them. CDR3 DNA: TGTGCCAGCAGCTTGGCCCAGGGTGTGGGGTCACCCCTCCACTTT. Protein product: CASSLAQGVGSPLHF.

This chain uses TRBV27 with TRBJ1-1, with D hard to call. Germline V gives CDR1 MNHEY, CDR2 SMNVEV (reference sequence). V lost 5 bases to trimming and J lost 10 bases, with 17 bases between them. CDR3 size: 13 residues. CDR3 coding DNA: TGTGCCAGCAGTGTCGGGTCCGAAAACATAGCTTTCTTT. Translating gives CASSVGSENIAFF.

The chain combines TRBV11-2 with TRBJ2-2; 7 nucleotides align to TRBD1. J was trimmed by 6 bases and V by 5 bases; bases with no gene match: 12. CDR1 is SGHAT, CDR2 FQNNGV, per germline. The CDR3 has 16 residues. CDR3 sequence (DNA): TGTGCCAGCAGCAAACTTAGACAGGGAATATCCGGGGAGCTGTTTTTT. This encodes CASSKLRQGISGELFF. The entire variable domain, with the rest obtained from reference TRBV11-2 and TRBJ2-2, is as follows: EAGVAQSPRYKIIEKRQSVAFWCNPISGHATLYWYQQILGQGPKLLIQFQNNGVVDDSQLPKDRFSAERLKGVDSTLKIQPAKLEDSAVYLCASSKLRQGISGELFFGEGSRLTVL.

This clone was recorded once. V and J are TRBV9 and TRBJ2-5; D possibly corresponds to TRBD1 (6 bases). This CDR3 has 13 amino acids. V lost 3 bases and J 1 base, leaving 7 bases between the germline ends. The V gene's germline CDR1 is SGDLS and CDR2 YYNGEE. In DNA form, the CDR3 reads TGTGCCAGCAGCGAGGACAGCCAAGAGACCCAGTACTTC. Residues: CASSEDSQETQYF. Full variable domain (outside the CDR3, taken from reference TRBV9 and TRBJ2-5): DSGVTQTPKHLITATGQRVTLRCSPRSGDLSVYWYQQSLDQGLQFLIQYYNGEERAKGNILERFSAQQFPDLHSELNLSSLELGDSALYFCASSEDSQETQYFGPGTRLLVL.

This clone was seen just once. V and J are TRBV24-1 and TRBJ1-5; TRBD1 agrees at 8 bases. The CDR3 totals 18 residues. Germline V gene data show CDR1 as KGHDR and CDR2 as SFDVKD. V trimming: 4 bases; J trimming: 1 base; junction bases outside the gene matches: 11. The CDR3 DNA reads TGTGCCACCAGTGAGGCCGGGACAGGCTATCCAAGCAATCAGCCCCAGCATTTT. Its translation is CATSEAGTGYPSNQPQHF.